This T cell receptor beta chain was captured by sequencing in a study of blood T cells in healthy people across ages. At the level of the study: Through template switching, about one barcoded beta molecule was captured per two T cells, as measured in model experiments. Overall study findings and caveats: Age brought a roughly linear fall in TCR beta diversity measured per million T cells. Donor CMV status, an unknown factor, possibly confounded changes in expanded clonotypes.

Points on this clonotype: Its target is not known.

Per-sample PBMC isolation yielded at least 6.5 million cells. The J segment lost 8 bases and the V segment lost 6 bases, leaving 28 bases of the junction unmatched. CDR3 length: 20 residues. Germline CDR1 is SGDLS and CDR2 is YYNGEE. A J-beta primer mix and a sample-barcoded 5' primer were used in a second PCR of about 7 to 12 cycles. Via MiXCR, TCRdb re-called the 5' RACE reads, giving one row per CDR3 protein. Among approximately 800,000 distinct CDR3 sequences listed, about 59% were seen once. The rearrangement joins TRBV9 to TRBJ2-1; TRBD1 matches at 8 bases. The sequence came from a man younger than 40 in good health. The sample comprised blood. CDR3 sequence: CASTLSGGRTRQGPGYEQFF. The DNA for the CDR3 is TGTGCCAGCACCCTATCCGGGGGAAGGACGAGACAGGGGCCTGGGTATGAGCAGTTCTTC.